This record covers a single T cell receptor (beta chain). The antigen this receptor binds is unknown. Base-call qualities are not available, and no considerably larger clone is one nucleotide away. The data belong to a study of a mutant IDH1 vaccine in newly diagnosed glioma (dated by TCRdb to the early 2020s). Regarding the research as a whole: Vaccination started 4-6 weeks after radiotherapy alone, or was given together with temozolomide cycles in the groups whose treatment included chemotherapy. Of the roughly 31 treated patients, approximately 62% were male and approximately 38% were female, and the mean age was approximately 41 years. Prior to enrollment, standard therapy consisting of radiotherapy alone, temozolomide alone, or radiochemotherapy with temozolomide had been administered to patients, with the combination being received by most patients. The week-35 safety follow-up was designated visit V12, and the week-47 end of study was designated visit V13. Peripheral blood samples were drawn at six visits, namely V03 (baseline), V05, V07, V10, V12 and V13. For exploratory analyses, longitudinal TCRB deep sequencing was carried out in roughly 25 treated patients wherever samples were available.

The method behind the library was the immunoSEQ multiplex PCR assay. Following the manufacturer's protocol, the hsTCRB Kit was used to amplify rearranged TCR beta chain sequences. TCRB libraries were sequenced on an Illumina MiSeq. The study's own analysis went as follows. The proprietary platform of the kit vendor was used for demultiplexing, trimming and gene mapping. Not all clones reach the TCRdb copy of this immuneACCESS table, which keeps in-frame sequences only. Checked studies attribute under half of the gap to unresolved V genes and leave the rest unexplained. The V and J calls and clone size were taken over from that table, and D and trimming were inferred from the DNA. This sample lists around 31,000 clones; 70% to 85% were detected once. Roughly 15% of the sample lies in the top ten. The CDR3 contains 15 residues, cysteine and phenylalanine counted. CDR3 DNA is the only sequence kept; it has 45 bases, read in frame from the first base. Trimming takes 2 bases from V and 3 bases from J, and the germline ends sit 14 bases apart. For CDR1 and CDR2, the germline V gene lists SGHTA and FQGNSA.

Taken with the paper, the label for time point translates to: week 35, safety follow-up. Every vaccine dose consisted of 300 ug of a 20-mer mutant IDH1 peptide in Montanide, administered subcutaneously together with topical imiquimod. Patients received eight vaccinations in weeks 1, 3, 5, 7, 11, 15, 19 and 23, corresponding to visits V03 through V10. All donors had newly diagnosed IDH1-mutant astrocytomas of WHO grade 3 or 4 that showed loss of nuclear ATRX. The samples were drawn from NOA16, a multicentre, single-arm, open-label phase I trial in Germany that tested a mutant IDH1 peptide vaccine in humans for the first time. Genomic DNA for TCRB sequencing was extracted from EDTA blood using the DNeasy Blood and Tissue Kit. The investigation overall reported the following: Pseudoprogression appeared unrelated to alterations in the top peripheral T cell clonotypes detected by TCRB sequencing. Immune responses induced by the vaccine were seen in roughly 95% of patients across multiple MHC alleles. Availability determined which PBMC samples were chosen for TCRB deep sequencing. The authors stated that sample limitations prevented analyses of patient blood samples from being reproduced.

The rearrangement combines TRBV7-2 with TRBJ2-7, with TRBD2 tentatively as D gene (5 bases match). The receptor was isolated from a man aged 25 to 40 with glioma. This specimen consisted of PBMCs, obtained from a glioma patient whose treatment included an IDH1 peptide vaccine. DNA sequence: TGTGCCAGCAGCTTAAATTGGCTAGCTTTCTACGAGCAGTACTTC. It translates to CASSLNWLAFYEQYF. Outside the CDR3, residues come from the reference TRBV7-2 and TRBJ2-7 proteins, so the full variable domain is: GAGVSQSPSNKVTEKGKDVELRCDPISGHTALYWYRQSLGQGLEFLIYFQGNSAPDKSGLPSDRFSAERTGGSVSTLTIQRTQQEDSAVYLCASSLNWLAFYEQYFGPGTRLTVT.